The 31 T cell receptor beta chains below all came from one sample that was sequenced in a study of T cells after yellow fever vaccination. TCRdb reanalysed the 5' RACE reads using MiXCR and keeps one entry per CDR3 protein. The top ten hold approximately 39% of the sample, which has about 130,000 distinct CDR3 sequences, under 9% seen once. Here the sequenced sample was CD8+ T cells sorted from PBMCs, taken on the day of the yellow fever booster vaccination. The receptor source for this set is a man aged 18 to 30 who received the YFV17D yellow fever vaccine.

The chain is built from TRBV11-2 and TRBJ2-7, with a weak D call TRBD1 (5 bases). The CDR3 runs to 12 residues. The V gene lost 5 bases and the J gene lost 2 bases, with 7 bases spanning the gap. Germline values: CDR1 SGHAT, CDR2 FQNNGV. The CDR3 coding sequence is TGTGCCAGCAGCCCAGGGACCTACGAGCAGTACGTC. Its translation: CASSPGTYEQYV.

Only a few counts were recorded for this clonotype. The V call is TRBV7-9, the J call TRBJ2-1; unclear D gene. In germline, CDR1 is SEHNR, CDR2 FQNEAQ (reference sequence). The CDR3 sequence is 12 residues long. The germline V and J ends were trimmed by 6 bases and 4 bases, with 7 bases remaining between them. CDR3: CASSFQYNEQFF. The DNA for the CDR3 is TGTGCCAGCAGTTTCCAGTACAATGAGCAGTTCTTC.

The rearrangement links TRBV15 to TRBJ1-1, with D tentatively TRBD1 (5 bases). Germline values: CDR1 LNHNV, CDR2 YYDKDF (reference sequence). The CDR3 is 16 amino acids. Trimming left V 1 base short and J 0 bases short, with 12 bases between. The CDR3 bases are TGTGCCACCAGCAGAGGTATGGGGGACTTGAACACTGAAGCTTTCTTT. It encodes CATSRGMGDLNTEAFF.

This clonotype was seen a few times. J is TRBJ2-5 and V is TRBV15; the D is unclear. The CDR3 covers 14 residues. Trimming stripped 0 bases from V and 2 bases from J, with 7 bases between. Germline V gene data show CDR1 as LNHNV and CDR2 as YYDKDF (reference sequence). The CDR3 DNA is TGTGCCACCAGCAGAGATAAGAGGCAAGAGACCCAGTACTTC. Translation gives CATSRDKRQETQYF.

This clonotype was seen more than once but under ten times. V usage is TRBV7-2 and J usage is TRBJ1-2, with TRBD1 matching over 8 bases. The CDR3 sequence is 16 residues long. CDR1 is SGHTA and CDR2 is FQGNSA in the germline V gene. V shed 4 bases and J 6 bases; nucleotides not matched to a gene: 13. The chain's CDR3 is CASSSTGPTGVNGYTF. DNA for the CDR3: TGTGCCAGCAGCTCAACCGGACCGACAGGGGTAAATGGCTACACCTTC.

This chain uses TRBV9 with TRBJ1-1, with 8 nucleotides matching TRBD1. The germline gives CDR1 SGDLS, CDR2 YYNGEE. The CDR3 has 16 amino acids. J gave up 0 bases and V 3 bases, and 7 bases lay outside the gene matches. CDR3 loop: CASSAPGGPMNTEAFF. CDR3 DNA sequence: TGTGCCAGCAGCGCGCCAGGGGGCCCCATGAACACTGAAGCTTTCTTT.

The rearrangement joins TRBV6-5 to TRBJ2-7, with D unclear. The germline V and J ends were trimmed by 2 bases and 7 bases, with 12 bases remaining between them. The CDR3 consists of 13 residues. The germline V gene has CDR1 MNHEY and CDR2 SVGAGI. The chain's CDR3 is CASSYGAAGEQYV. The DNA for the CDR3 is TGTGCCAGCAGTTACGGCGCAGCCGGGGAGCAGTACGTC.

The chain links TRBV5-1 to TRBJ1-1; D call uncertain. V was trimmed by 4 bases and J by 1 base, leaving 8 bases between them. In germline, CDR1 is SGHRS, CDR2 YFSETQ. The CDR3 extends over 13 amino acids. The CDR3 spells CASSPRRNTEAFF. The CDR3 DNA sequence: TGCGCCAGCAGCCCGCGGAGGAACACTGAAGCTTTCTTT.

This clonotype appeared a few times. The V call is TRBV6-5, the J call TRBJ1-6; D may be TRBD1 (6 bases). This CDR3 is 12 amino acids long. V lost 10 bases to trimming and J lost 9 bases, with 13 bases between them. Per germline, CDR1 MNHEY and CDR2 SVGAGI. The CDR3 bases are TGTGCCACTTACAGGGAAGGTTCACCCCTCCACTTT. Translated, it gives CATYREGSPLHF.

This clonotype has at least ten counts. V gene TRBV5-1 combines with J gene TRBJ2-1; TRBD2 agrees at 11 bases. V was pared by 0 bases and J by 6 bases, with 2 bases of the junction left unmatched. The length of the CDR3 is 15 residues. CDR1 SGHRS and CDR2 YFSETQ come from the germline V gene. The DNA of the CDR3 is TGCGCCAGCAGCTTGGGGACTAGCGGGTTCAATGAGCAGTTCTTC. This sequence encodes CASSLGTSGFNEQFF.

This clonotype has a handful of counts. The V and J genes are TRBV14 and TRBJ2-2, with D maybe TRBD2 (6 bases). Per germline, CDR1 SGHDN and CDR2 FVKESK. Trimming shortened V by 4 bases and J by 5 bases, and 11 bases separated the two germline ends. The CDR3 spans 14 residues. CDR3 sequence reads: CASSLFAGTGELFF. In nucleotides, the CDR3 is TGTGCCAGCAGCCTGTTCGCGGGGACCGGGGAGCTGTTTTTT.

This clonotype has ten or more counts. The chain has TRBV4-2 and TRBJ2-3; D gene unclear. V was shortened by 3 bases and J by 0 bases, with 7 bases between the two germline ends. In germline, CDR1 is LGHNA, CDR2 YNFKEQ. The CDR3 contains 14 residues. The CDR3 bases are TGTGCCAGCAGCCAGTTGAGGAGCACAGATACGCAGTATTTT. It specifies CASSQLRSTDTQYF.

This clonotype was recorded many times. The rearrangement links TRBV6-4 to TRBJ2-3; D unclear. CDR3 size: 13 residues. V lost 5 bases, J lost 3 bases, and 9 bases lay in between. The germline gives CDR1 MRHNA, CDR2 SNTAGT. CDR3 amino acids: CASSQRDTDTQYF. CDR3 bases: TGTGCCAGCAGTCAAAGGGATACAGATACGCAGTATTTT.

In its sample, this clonotype was seen a few times. This sequence joins TRBV5-6 and TRBJ1-1; no definite D call. The CDR3 totals 16 residues. Trimming removed 0 bases at V and 5 bases at J, with 17 bases between. The germline V gene encodes CDR1 SGHDT and CDR2 YYEEEE. The CDR3 reads CASSLASGRRRTEAFF. The CDR3 DNA sequence: TGTGCCAGCAGCTTGGCCTCGGGTCGACGACGGACTGAAGCTTTCTTT. Full variable domain (outside the CDR3, taken from reference TRBV5-6 and TRBJ1-1): DAGVTQSPTHLIKTRGQQVTLRCSPKSGHDTVSWYQQALGQGPQFIFQYYEEEERQRGNFPDRFSGHQFPNYSSELNVNALLLGDSALYLCASSLASGRRRTEAFFGQGTRLTVV.

The V gene is TRBV7-9, the J gene TRBJ1-2; TRBD1 aligns across 8 bases. CDR3 length equals 18 residues. V lost 3 bases and J lost 4; bases outside the gene matches: 16. Looked up from germline, CDR1 is SEHNR and CDR2 is FQNEAQ (reference sequence). In nucleotides, the CDR3 is TGTGCCAGCAGCTTTCTCAGGGGGCGCGGGCCAGAAGGCTATGGCTACACCTTC. Translating gives CASSFLRGRGPEGYGYTF.

This clonotype was seen a few times. V usage is TRBV6-5 and J usage is TRBJ1-2; D is unclear. Per germline, CDR1 MNHEY and CDR2 SVGAGI. V dropped 2 bases and J dropped 6 bases, with 13 bases sitting between them. CDR3 length equals 14 residues. The CDR3 here is CASSYTGPSHGYTF. The CDR3, as DNA: TGTGCCAGCAGTTACACTGGACCTTCCCATGGCTACACCTTC.

CDR3 nucleotide sequence: TGTGCCAGCAGCCAAGATCTGGGGTGGAACATTACTGGAAACACCATATATTTT. Residues: CASSQDLGWNITGNTIYF. This sequence joins TRBV4-2 and TRBJ1-3; D is uncertain. Germline CDR1 and CDR2: LGHNA and YNFKEQ. The CDR3 extends over 18 amino acids. Trimming pared 0 bases from V and 2 bases from J, leaving 17 bases between.

The genes are TRBV6-1 and TRBJ2-3, with D perhaps given as TRBD1 or TRBD2 (5 bases each). Trimming pared 3 bases from V and 6 bases from J, leaving 16 bases between. The CDR3 totals 15 residues. Germline V lookup: CDR1 MNHNS, CDR2 SASEGT. This CDR3 reads CASSEGHSGTDTQYF. CDR3 bases: TGTGCCAGCAGTGAGGGCCACTCGGGGACGGATACGCAGTATTTT.

This clonotype has only a few counts. For the CDR3, the DNA is TGTGCCAGCAGCTTAGCGGTGGGGGCGCTGGGCGGGGAGCTGTTTTTT. Translating gives CASSLAVGALGGELFF. The V call is TRBV7-8, the J call TRBJ2-2; TRBD1 is a possible D gene (6 bases). CDR1 is SGHVS and CDR2 is FQNEAQ in the germline V gene. V lost 0 bases and J lost 7, with 15 bases in between. The CDR3 runs 16 residues.

The V gene is TRBV7-8, the J gene TRBJ2-2; D is uncertain. Germline CDR1 reads SGHVS; CDR2 reads FQNEAQ. This CDR3 is 16 amino acids long. V dropped 1 base and J dropped 2 bases, with 11 bases sitting between them. In DNA, the CDR3 is TGTGCCAGCAGCTTAGAAGGTTGGGCTAACACCGGGGAGCTGTTTTTT. Protein product: CASSLEGWANTGELFF.

V gene TRBV4-3 combines with J gene TRBJ2-1; D unclear. CDR1 and CDR2 (germline): LGHNA, YSLEER. Trimming stripped 0 bases from V and 1 base from J, with 13 bases between. This CDR3 has 17 amino acids. CDR3 nucleotide sequence: TGCGCCAGCAGCCAAGATCTGCGGCGGTCATCCTACAATGAGCAGTTCTTC. Translation gives CASSQDLRRSSYNEQFF.

This clonotype was seen repeatedly, ten times or more. V gene TRBV12-3 or TRBV12-4 combines with J gene TRBJ2-7, with D uncertain. The ends were cut back, 3 bases at V and 5 bases at J, with 17 bases in the middle. The CDR3 sequence is 15 residues long. CDR3: CASSFGPLFGHEQYF. In DNA form, the CDR3 reads TGTGCCAGCAGTTTTGGGCCCCTTTTTGGGCACGAGCAGTACTTC.

By share of the sample, this clonotype is medium-sized. This chain uses TRBV6-4 with TRBJ2-6, with D unclear. There are 14 residues in the CDR3. Germline V gene lookup returns CDR1 MRHNA and CDR2 SNTAGT. Trimming pared 2 bases from V and 0 bases from J, leaving 2 bases between. DNA of the CDR3: TGTGCCAGCAGTGACAACTCTGGGGCCAACGTCCTGACTTTC. Its protein is CASSDNSGANVLTF.

This chain uses TRBV7-9 with TRBJ2-1; D is ambiguous. The CDR3 extends over 14 amino acids. CDR1 and CDR2 from the germline V gene are SEHNR and FQNEAQ (reference sequence). V was pared by 5 bases and J by 4 bases, with 12 bases between. CDR3 loop: CASSRDATYNEQFF. In DNA, the CDR3 is TGTGCCAGCAGCCGAGACGCAACTTACAATGAGCAGTTCTTC.

CDR3 in DNA: TGTGCCAGCAGCTTAGAATTGGGTGGTTCACCCCTCCACTTT. Its protein product is CASSLELGGSPLHF. V usage is TRBV7-2 and J usage is TRBJ1-6; no definite D call. V dropped 1 base and J dropped 9 bases, with 10 bases sitting between them. This CDR3 spans 14 amino acids. Germline values: CDR1 SGHTA, CDR2 FQGNSA.

This clonotype was counted many times. This rearrangement joins TRBV28 to TRBJ2-3; 8 bases are shared with TRBD2. V was clipped by 7 bases and J by 5 bases; unmatched bases: 11. The CDR3 is made up of 15 amino acids. Germline V CDR1 and CDR2: MDHEN, SYDVKM. CDR3 nucleotide sequence: TGTGCCAGCACCGACGTAGCGGGGAGAGGAGATACGCAGTATTTT. Translated: CASTDVAGRGDTQYF.

This clonotype was counted only a few times. The V call is TRBV9, the J call TRBJ2-1, with D perhaps assigned TRBD1 or TRBD2 (5 bases each). CDR1 SGDLS and CDR2 YYNGEE come from the germline V gene. There are 16 residues in the CDR3. V was cut by 0 bases and J by 1 base, with 11 bases left in between. This chain's CDR3 is CASSVGGGGSYNEQFF. CDR3 nucleotide sequence: TGTGCCAGCAGCGTAGGGGGTGGGGGATCCTACAATGAGCAGTTCTTC. The complete variable domain, with remaining parts taken from reference TRBV9 and TRBJ2-1, reads DSGVTQTPKHLITATGQRVTLRCSPRSGDLSVYWYQQSLDQGLQFLIQYYNGEERAKGNILERFSAQQFPDLHSELNLSSLELGDSALYFCASSVGGGGSYNEQFFGPGTRLTVL.

At least ten counts were recorded for this clonotype. This chain links TRBV5-1 with TRBJ2-7; D is unclear. The V gene's germline CDR1 is SGHRS and CDR2 YFSETQ. This CDR3 is 17 amino acids long. V was cut by 0 bases and J by 0 bases, with 16 bases left in between. The CDR3, as DNA: TGCGCCAGCAGCTTGGCCGGGTCGAAGGGCTTCTCCTACGAGCAGTACTTC. This encodes CASSLAGSKGFSYEQYF.

This clonotype has just a few counts. The chain is built from TRBV25-1 and TRBJ2-3; 7 bases line up with TRBD2. J lost 2 bases, V lost 4 bases, and 0 bases had no gene match. Germline values: CDR1 MGHDK, CDR2 SYGVNS. The CDR3 runs to 13 residues. CDR3 region: CASSGDYTDTQYF. CDR3 sequence (DNA): TGTGCCAGCAGTGGGGACTACACAGATACGCAGTATTTT. Full variable domain (missing parts from reference TRBV25-1 and TRBJ2-3): EADIYQTPRYLVIGTGKKITLECSQTMGHDKMYWYQQDPGMELHLIHYSYGVNSTEKGDLSSESTVSRIRTEHFPLTLESARPSHTSQYLCASSGDYTDTQYFGPGTRLTVL.

The chain has TRBV4-1 and TRBJ1-5; 8 nucleotides match TRBD1. This CDR3 is built from 17 residues. J was trimmed by 5 bases and V by 0 bases; bases with no gene match: 9. CDR1 is MGHRA, CDR2 YSYEKL, per germline. The CDR3, as DNA: TGCGCCAGCAGCCAAGATGAAAGCAGGGGGCCTCATCAGCCCCAGCATTTT. The encoded protein is CASSQDESRGPHQPQHF.

The chain employs TRBV5-4 and TRBJ1-6; D ambiguous. This CDR3 comprises 14 residues. Trimming left V 4 bases short and J 9 bases short, with 14 bases between. Germline V CDR1 and CDR2: SGHNT, YYREEE (reference sequence). CDR3 sequence: CASSMPREASPLHF. The CDR3 DNA follows: TGTGCCAGCAGCATGCCTCGGGAGGCTTCACCCCTCCACTTT.